This T cell receptor (beta chain) was documented in a study of regulatory T cells. Notes on this clone: Its antigen is not identified.

Study-wide results and limits: Hydrophobic residues at CDR3 positions 6 and 7 were enriched in conventional CD4+ T cells of CD3G-deficient patients.

Amplification used 52 TRBV primers and 13 TRBJ primers. The repertoire was sequenced with immunoSEQ multiplex PCR; TCRdb's copy has only in-frame clones and lacks some. The data hold over 25,000 clones, with 85% to 95% observed a single time. Germline V gives CDR1 MDHEN, CDR2 SYDVKM. CDR3 length: 16 residues. Germline trimming cut 5 bases from V and 6 bases from J; bases unmatched to any gene: 10. The material sequenced was conventional CD4+ T cells sorted from blood. This clonotype originated in a young adult with CD3G deficiency. V usage is TRBV28 and J usage is TRBJ1-5, with TRBD1 matching 10 bases. CDR3 sequence reads: CASSPKDRGKGQPQHF. CDR3 DNA sequence: TGTGCCAGCAGTCCGAAGGACAGGGGGAAAGGTCAGCCCCAGCATTTT.